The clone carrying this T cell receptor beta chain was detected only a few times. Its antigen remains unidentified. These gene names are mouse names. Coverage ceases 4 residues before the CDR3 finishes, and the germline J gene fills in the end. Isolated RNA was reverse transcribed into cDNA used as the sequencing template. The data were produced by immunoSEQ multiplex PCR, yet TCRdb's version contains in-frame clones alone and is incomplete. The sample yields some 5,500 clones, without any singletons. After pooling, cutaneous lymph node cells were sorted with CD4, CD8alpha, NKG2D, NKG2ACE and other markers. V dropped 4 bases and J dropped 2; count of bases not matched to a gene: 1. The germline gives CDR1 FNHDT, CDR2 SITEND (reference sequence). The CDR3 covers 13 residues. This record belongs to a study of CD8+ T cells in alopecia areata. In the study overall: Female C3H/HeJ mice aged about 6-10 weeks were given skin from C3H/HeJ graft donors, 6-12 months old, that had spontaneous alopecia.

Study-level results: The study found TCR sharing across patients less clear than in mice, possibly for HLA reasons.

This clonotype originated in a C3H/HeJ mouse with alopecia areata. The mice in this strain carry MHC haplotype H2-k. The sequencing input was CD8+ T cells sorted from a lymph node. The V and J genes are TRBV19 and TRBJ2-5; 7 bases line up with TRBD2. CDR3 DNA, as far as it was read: TGTGCCAGCAGTTCTGGGGGCCAAGAC. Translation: CASSSGGQD. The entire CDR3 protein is CASSSGGQDTQYF.